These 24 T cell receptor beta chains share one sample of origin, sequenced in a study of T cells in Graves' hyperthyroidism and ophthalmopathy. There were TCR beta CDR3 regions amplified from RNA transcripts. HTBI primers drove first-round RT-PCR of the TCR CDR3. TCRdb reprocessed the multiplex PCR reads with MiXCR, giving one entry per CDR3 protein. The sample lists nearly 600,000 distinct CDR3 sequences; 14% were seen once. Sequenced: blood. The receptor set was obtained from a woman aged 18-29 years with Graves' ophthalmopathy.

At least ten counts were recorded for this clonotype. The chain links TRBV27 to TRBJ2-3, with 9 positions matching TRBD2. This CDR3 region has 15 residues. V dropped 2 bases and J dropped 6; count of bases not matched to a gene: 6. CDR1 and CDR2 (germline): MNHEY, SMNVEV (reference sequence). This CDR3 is CASSLRGRAPDTQYF. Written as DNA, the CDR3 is TGTGCCAGCAGTTTACGCGGGAGGGCCCCCGATACGCAGTATTTT.

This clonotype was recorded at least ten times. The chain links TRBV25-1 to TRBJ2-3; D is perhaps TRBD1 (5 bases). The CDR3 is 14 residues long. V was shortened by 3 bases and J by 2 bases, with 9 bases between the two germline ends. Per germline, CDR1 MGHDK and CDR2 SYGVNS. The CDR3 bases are TGTGCCAGCAGTGATAGGGGCCCCACAGATACGCAGTATTTT. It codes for CASSDRGPTDTQYF.

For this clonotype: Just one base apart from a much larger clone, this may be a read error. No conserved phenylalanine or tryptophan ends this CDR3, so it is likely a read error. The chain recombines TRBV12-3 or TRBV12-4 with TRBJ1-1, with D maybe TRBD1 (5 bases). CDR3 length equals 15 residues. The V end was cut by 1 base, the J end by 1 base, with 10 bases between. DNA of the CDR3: TGTGCCAGCAGTTTAGGGGGGGTAGGGAACACTGAAGCTTTCTCT. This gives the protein CASSLGGVGNTEAFS.

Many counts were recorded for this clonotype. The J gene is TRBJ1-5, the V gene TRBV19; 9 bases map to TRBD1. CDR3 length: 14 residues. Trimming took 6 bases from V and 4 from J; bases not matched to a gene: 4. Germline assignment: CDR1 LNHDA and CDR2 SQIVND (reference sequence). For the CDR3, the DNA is TGTGCCAGTAGGCCCGGGACAGGGAATCAGCCCCAGCATTTT. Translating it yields CASRPGTGNQPQHF.

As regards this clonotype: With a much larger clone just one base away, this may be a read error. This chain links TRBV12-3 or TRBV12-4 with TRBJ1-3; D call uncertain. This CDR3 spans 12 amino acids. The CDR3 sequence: CASGNSGDTIYF. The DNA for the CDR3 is TGTGCCAGCGGGAACTCTGGAGACACCATATATTTT.

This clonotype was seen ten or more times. The CDR3 nucleotides are TGTGCCAGCAGCCCGGGGAGGGCGGCCTACAATGAGCAGTTCTTC. It specifies CASSPGRAAYNEQFF. V and J are TRBV7-2 and TRBJ2-1, with TRBD2 matching 7 bases. V lost 5 bases to trimming and J lost 2 bases; unmatched junction nucleotides: 6. CDR3 length: 15 amino acids. Germline V gene lookup returns CDR1 SGHTA and CDR2 FQGNSA.

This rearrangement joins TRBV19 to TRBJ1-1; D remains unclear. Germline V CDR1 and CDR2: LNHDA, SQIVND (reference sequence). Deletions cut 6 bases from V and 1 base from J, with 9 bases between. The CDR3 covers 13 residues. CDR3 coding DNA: TGTGCCAGTAGGGATTGGGGGAACACTGAAGCTTTCTTT. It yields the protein CASRDWGNTEAFF.

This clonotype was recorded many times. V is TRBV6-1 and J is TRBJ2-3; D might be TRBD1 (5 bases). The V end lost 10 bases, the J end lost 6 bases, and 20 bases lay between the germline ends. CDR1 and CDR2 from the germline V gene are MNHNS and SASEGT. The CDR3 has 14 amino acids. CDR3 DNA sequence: TGTGCCACCCAAAAGGACAAGGTTTTTGATACGCAGTATTTT. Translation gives CATQKDKVFDTQYF.

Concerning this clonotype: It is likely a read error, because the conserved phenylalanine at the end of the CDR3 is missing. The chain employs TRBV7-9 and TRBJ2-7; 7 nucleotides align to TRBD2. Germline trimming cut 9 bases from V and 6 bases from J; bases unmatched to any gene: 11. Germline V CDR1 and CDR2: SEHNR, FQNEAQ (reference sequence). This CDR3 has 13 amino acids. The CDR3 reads CASRLAGGSEQYS. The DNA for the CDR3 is TGTGCCAGTCGACTAGCAGGAGGGTCCGAGCAGTACTCC.

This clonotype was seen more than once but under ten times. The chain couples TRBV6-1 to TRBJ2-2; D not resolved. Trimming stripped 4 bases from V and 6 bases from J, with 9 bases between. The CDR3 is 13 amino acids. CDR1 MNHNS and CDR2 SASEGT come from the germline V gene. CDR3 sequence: CASSVLESGELFF. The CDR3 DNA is TGTGCCAGCAGTGTGCTGGAGTCCGGGGAGCTGTTTTTT.

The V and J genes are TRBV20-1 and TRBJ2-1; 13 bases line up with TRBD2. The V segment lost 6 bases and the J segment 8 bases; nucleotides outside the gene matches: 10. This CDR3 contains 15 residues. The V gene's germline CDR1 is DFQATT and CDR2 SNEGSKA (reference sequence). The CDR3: CSARARTSGRYEQFF. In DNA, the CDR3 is TGCAGTGCCAGGGCGAGGACTAGCGGGAGATATGAGCAGTTCTTC.

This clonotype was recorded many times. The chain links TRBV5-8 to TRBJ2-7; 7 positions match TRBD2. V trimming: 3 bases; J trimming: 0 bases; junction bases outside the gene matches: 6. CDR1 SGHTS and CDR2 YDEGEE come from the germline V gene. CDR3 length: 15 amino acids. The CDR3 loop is CASSSPGGSSYEQYF. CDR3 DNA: TGTGCCAGCAGCTCCCCGGGGGGAAGCTCCTACGAGCAGTACTTC.

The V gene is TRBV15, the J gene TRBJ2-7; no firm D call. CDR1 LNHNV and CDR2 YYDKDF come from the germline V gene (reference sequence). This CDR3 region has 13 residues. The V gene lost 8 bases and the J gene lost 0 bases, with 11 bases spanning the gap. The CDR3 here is CATAPSASYEQYF. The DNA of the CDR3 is TGTGCCACCGCCCCCTCAGCCTCCTACGAGCAGTACTTC.

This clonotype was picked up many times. The CDR3 region is CATSKGQVNSYNEQFF. DNA of the CDR3: TGTGCCACCAGTAAGGGACAGGTGAACTCCTACAATGAGCAGTTCTTC. The chain uses TRBV24-1 and TRBJ2-1, with 8 bases lining up with TRBD1. With 6 bases clipped from V and 0 bases from J, the junction kept 6 bases outside the gene matches. The CDR3 covers 16 residues. The germline CDR1 and CDR2 sequences are KGHDR and SFDVKD.

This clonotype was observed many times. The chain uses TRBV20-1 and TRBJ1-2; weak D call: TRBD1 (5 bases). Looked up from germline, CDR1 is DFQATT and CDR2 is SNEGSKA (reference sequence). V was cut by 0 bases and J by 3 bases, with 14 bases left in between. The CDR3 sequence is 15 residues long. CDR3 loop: CSARDTSGPYYGYTF. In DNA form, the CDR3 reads TGCAGTGCTAGAGATACATCGGGACCCTACTATGGCTACACCTTC.

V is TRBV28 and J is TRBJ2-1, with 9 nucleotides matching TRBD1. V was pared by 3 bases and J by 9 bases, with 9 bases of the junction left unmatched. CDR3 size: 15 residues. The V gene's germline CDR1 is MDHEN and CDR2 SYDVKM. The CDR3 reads CASSFWKGQGSEQFF. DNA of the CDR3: TGTGCCAGCAGTTTTTGGAAGGGACAGGGCTCTGAGCAGTTCTTC.

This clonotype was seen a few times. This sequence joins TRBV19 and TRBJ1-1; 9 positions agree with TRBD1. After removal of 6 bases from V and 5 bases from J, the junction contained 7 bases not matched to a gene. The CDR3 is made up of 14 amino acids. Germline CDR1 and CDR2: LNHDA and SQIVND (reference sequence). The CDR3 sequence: CASRGQGRGTEAFF. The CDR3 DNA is TGTGCCAGTAGGGGACAGGGACGGGGAACTGAAGCTTTCTTT.

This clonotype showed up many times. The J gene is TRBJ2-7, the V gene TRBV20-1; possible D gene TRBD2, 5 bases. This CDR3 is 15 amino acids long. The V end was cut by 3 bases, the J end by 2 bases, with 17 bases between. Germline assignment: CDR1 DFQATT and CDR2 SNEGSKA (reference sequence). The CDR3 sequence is CSARGSEGRTYEQYF. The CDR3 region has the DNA TGCAGTGCTAGGGGGAGCGAGGGCAGGACCTACGAGCAGTACTTC.

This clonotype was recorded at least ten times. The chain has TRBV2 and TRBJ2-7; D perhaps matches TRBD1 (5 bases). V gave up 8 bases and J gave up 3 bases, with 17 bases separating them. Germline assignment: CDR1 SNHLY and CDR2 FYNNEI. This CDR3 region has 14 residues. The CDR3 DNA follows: TGTGCCAGCTCTGAAGGGGCGCTCTACTACGAGCAGTACTTC. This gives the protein CASSEGALYYEQYF.

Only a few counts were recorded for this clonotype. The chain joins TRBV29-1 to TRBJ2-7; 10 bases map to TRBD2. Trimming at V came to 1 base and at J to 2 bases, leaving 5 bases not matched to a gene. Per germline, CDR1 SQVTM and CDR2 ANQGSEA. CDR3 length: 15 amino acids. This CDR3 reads CSVEVPSGSPYEQYF. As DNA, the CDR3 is TGCAGCGTTGAAGTACCTAGCGGGAGCCCCTACGAGCAGTACTTC.

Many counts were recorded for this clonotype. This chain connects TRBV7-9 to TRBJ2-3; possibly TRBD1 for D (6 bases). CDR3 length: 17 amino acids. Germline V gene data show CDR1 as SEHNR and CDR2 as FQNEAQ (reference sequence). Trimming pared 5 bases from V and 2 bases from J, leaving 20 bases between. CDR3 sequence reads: CASSASTGPKTTDTQYF. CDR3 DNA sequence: TGTGCCAGCAGCGCCTCGACAGGCCCCAAGACCACAGATACGCAGTATTTT. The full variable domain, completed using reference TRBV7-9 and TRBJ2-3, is DTGVSQNPRHKITKRGQNVTFRCDPISEHNRLYWYRQTLGQGPEFLTYFQNEAQLEKSRLLSDRFSAERPKGSFSTLEIQRTEQGDSAMYLCASSASTGPKTTDTQYFGPGTRLTVL.

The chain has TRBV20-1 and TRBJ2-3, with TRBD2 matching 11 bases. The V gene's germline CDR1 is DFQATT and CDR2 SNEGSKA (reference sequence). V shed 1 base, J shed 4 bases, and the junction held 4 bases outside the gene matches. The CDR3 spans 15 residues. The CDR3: CSARGASGRSDTQYF. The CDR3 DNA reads TGCAGTGCTAGAGGGGCTAGCGGGAGGTCAGATACGCAGTATTTT.

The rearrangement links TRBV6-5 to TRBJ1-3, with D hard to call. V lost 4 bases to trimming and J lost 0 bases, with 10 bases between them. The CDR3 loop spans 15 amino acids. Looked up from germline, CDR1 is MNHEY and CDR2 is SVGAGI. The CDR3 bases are TGTGCCAGCAGTTTCATGTCCCACTCTGGAAACACCATATATTTT. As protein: CASSFMSHSGNTIYF.

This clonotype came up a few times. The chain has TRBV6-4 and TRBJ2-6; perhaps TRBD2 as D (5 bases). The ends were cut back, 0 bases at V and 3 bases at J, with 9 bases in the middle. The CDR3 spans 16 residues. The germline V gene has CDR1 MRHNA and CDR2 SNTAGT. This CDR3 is CASSDSKEDGANVLTF. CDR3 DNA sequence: TGTGCCAGCAGTGACTCGAAGGAGGATGGGGCCAACGTCCTGACTTTC.